The 12 T cell receptor beta chains below were found in one sample sequenced in a study of CD8 T cells in Susac syndrome. Reverse transcription of roughly 0.5 to 1 ug RNA used random hexamers. MiXCR, applied by TCRdb to the immunoSEQ multiplex PCR reads, yields one record per CDR3 protein. In the table there are under 150,000 distinct CDR3 sequences, 85% to 95% of which are singletons. Source material: CD8+ T cells from PBMCs. Source of these receptors: a human donor in good health.

The chain has TRBV3-1 and TRBJ1-1; the D gene is possibly TRBD1 (5 bases). The V gene's germline CDR1 is LGHDT and CDR2 YNNKEL (reference sequence). This CDR3 contains 15 residues. Trimming removed 0 bases from V and 6 bases from J, with 14 bases in between. CDR3 loop: CASSQDPRGVPEAFF. The CDR3 coding sequence is TGTGCCAGCAGCCAAGATCCCCGGGGGGTCCCTGAAGCTTTCTTT.

For the CDR3, the DNA is TGTGCCAGCAGTTTATCCCCCCACAGGGATGCGGGGGCCAACGTCCTGACTTTC. The encoded protein is CASSLSPHRDAGANVLTF. The V call is TRBV27, the J call TRBJ2-6; TRBD1 might be the D (6 bases). Deletions cut 0 bases from V and 4 bases from J, with 16 bases between. The CDR3 length is 18 residues. In germline, CDR1 is MNHEY, CDR2 SMNVEV (reference sequence).

This rearrangement joins TRBV29-1 to TRBJ1-5; D is unresolved. The CDR3 is 13 amino acids. CDR1 SQVTM and CDR2 ANQGSEA come from the germline V gene. The V and J ends lost 5 bases and 3 bases respectively, with 11 bases between them. The CDR3 reads CSVPGGYNQPQHF. In DNA, the CDR3 is TGCAGCGTTCCGGGAGGTTACAATCAGCCCCAGCATTTT.

The chain recombines TRBV7-9 with TRBJ2-1, with D perhaps being TRBD1 or TRBD2 (5 bases each). This CDR3 region has 14 residues. CDR1 is SEHNR, CDR2 FQNEAQ, per germline (reference sequence). The V end was cut by 6 bases, the J end by 8 bases, with 17 bases between. Written as DNA, the CDR3 is TGTGCCAGCAGTATTAGGGACCCGTGGGATGAGCAGTTCTTC. Translation: CASSIRDPWDEQFF.

The chain links TRBV20-1 to TRBJ2-2; TRBD1 matches 8 bases. This CDR3 is 12 amino acids long. Germline CDR1 and CDR2: DFQATT and SNEGSKA (reference sequence). Trimming took 6 bases from V and 6 from J; bases not matched to a gene: 3. The CDR3 loop reads CSARTGPGELFF. CDR3 nucleotides: TGCAGTGCACGGACAGGGCCCGGGGAGCTGTTTTTT.

V is TRBV6-6 and J is TRBJ2-5; perhaps TRBD1 as D (5 bases). The CDR3 is 14 residues long. The germline gives CDR1 MNHNY, CDR2 SVGAGI (reference sequence). Trimming removed 7 bases at V and 5 bases at J, with 17 bases between. For the CDR3, the DNA is TGTGCCAGCACCCTGAAGGGGCTTGACGAGACCCAGTACTTC. It specifies CASTLKGLDETQYF.

The gene calls are TRBV20-1 and TRBJ2-3; the match to TRBD2 covers 16 bases. The CDR3 length is 17 residues. Germline values: CDR1 DFQATT, CDR2 SNEGSKA (reference sequence). The V segment lost 4 bases and the J segment 2 bases; nucleotides outside the gene matches: 6. The CDR3 region is CSAMGLAGGSVTDTQYF. CDR3 bases: TGCAGTGCTATGGGACTAGCGGGAGGGAGTGTCACAGATACGCAGTATTTT.

This chain links TRBV6-5 with TRBJ1-2, with 9 bases aligning to TRBD1. Per the germline V gene, CDR1 is MNHEY and CDR2 is SVGAGI. The V and J ends lost 0 bases and 7 bases, in that order; junction bases with no gene match: 3. There are 14 residues in the CDR3. CDR3 DNA sequence: TGTGCCAGCAGTTACTCACAGGGGGCGCGTGGCTACACCTTC. Its translation is CASSYSQGARGYTF.

This chain links TRBV11-2 with TRBJ2-3; D remains unclear. The CDR3 is 14 residues long. CDR1 is SGHAT and CDR2 is FQNNGV in the germline V gene. V dropped 5 bases and J dropped 0 bases, with 9 bases sitting between them. CDR3 DNA sequence: TGTGCCAGCAGCACCTACTCTAGCACAGATACGCAGTATTTT. Protein product: CASSTYSSTDTQYF.

The chain links TRBV20-1 to TRBJ1-5; TRBD1 aligns across 10 bases. Trimming removed 6 bases from V and 6 bases from J; junction bases left unmatched: 5. CDR3 length equals 13 residues. Germline CDR1 and CDR2: DFQATT and SNEGSKA (reference sequence). The CDR3 sequence: CSATDRGPQPQHF. The DNA of the CDR3 is TGCAGTGCGACCGACAGGGGGCCTCAGCCCCAGCATTTT.

This clonotype was detected once. CDR3 region: CASSSLGTGENTEAFF. CDR3 nucleotide sequence: TGTGCCAGCAGCTCACTCGGGACGGGAGAGAACACTGAAGCTTTCTTT. This chain joins TRBV13 and TRBJ1-1; possible D gene TRBD1, 5 bases. Looked up from germline, CDR1 is PRHDT and CDR2 is FYEKMQ (reference sequence). V was pared by 4 bases and J by 1 base, with 16 bases between. The CDR3 spans 16 residues.

V and J are TRBV20-1 and TRBJ2-3; 11 nucleotides line up with TRBD2. CDR1 DFQATT and CDR2 SNEGSKA come from the germline V gene (reference sequence). V gave up 3 bases and J gave up 5 bases; unmatched junction bases: 7. The CDR3 covers 15 residues. In nucleotides, the CDR3 is TGCAGTGCTAGTCCCACTAGCGGGGGAAGAGATACGCAGTATTTT. Translated, it gives CSASPTSGGRDTQYF.